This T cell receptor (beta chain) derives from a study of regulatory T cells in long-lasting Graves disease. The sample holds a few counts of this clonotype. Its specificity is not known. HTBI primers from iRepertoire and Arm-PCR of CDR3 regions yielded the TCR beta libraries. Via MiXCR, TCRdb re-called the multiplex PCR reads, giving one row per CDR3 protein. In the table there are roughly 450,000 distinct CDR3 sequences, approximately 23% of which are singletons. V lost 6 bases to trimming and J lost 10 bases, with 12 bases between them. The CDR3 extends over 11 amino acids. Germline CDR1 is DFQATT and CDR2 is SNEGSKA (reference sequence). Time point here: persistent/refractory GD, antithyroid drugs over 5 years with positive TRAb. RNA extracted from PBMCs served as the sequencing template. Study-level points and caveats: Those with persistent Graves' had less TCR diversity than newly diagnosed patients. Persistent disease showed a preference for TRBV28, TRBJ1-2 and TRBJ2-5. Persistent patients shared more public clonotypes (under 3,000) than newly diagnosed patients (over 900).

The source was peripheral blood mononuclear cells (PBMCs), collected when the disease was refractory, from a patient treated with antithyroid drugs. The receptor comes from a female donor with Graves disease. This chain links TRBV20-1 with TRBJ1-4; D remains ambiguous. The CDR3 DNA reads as TGCAGTGCCCTCCTCGAGGGAAAACTGTTTTTT. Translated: CSALLEGKLFF.